This is a list of T cell receptor beta chains from one sample in a study of metastatic and nonmetastatic thyroid tumors. TCRdb re-analyzed the PCR reads through MiXCR. The data show about 69,000 clones, with 13% to 15% seen just once and under 8% held by the top ten. Sequencing was done on a sample of blood. All receptors come from a male donor with papillary thyroid cancer or a benign thyroid nodule (not recorded which). Some clones in this sample may be carry-over from other donors' samples. Both conserved end residues are part of each CDR3. D genes are given only for firm matches. Some rows have no size entry. The others give once, few or many, or a class for an expanded clone.

CDR3nt: TGTGCCAGCAGCCCACGGACTAGCGGGAACAATGAGCAGTTCTTC; CDR3aa: CASSPRTSGNNEQFF; j_gene: TRBJ2-1; v_gene: TRBV14; d_gene: TRBD2; abundance: many
CDR3nt: TGTGCCAGTAGTGGGACCAGGGATCAGCCCCAGCATTTT; CDR3aa: CASSGTRDQPQHF; j_gene: TRBJ1-5; v_gene: TRBV19; d_gene: -; abundance: many
CDR3nt: TGTGCCAGCAGACCCGGGACAGGTAGACACAATGATCAGTTCTTC; CDR3aa: CASRPGTGRHNDQFF; j_gene: TRBJ2-1; v_gene: TRBV6-1; d_gene: TRBD1; abundance: -
CDR3nt: TGTGCCAGCAGCTTAAGACTAGCGGGCTCTCGGGTCCTCTACGAGCAGTACTTC; CDR3aa: CASSLRLAGSRVLYEQYF; j_gene: TRBJ2-7; v_gene: TRBV11-2; d_gene: TRBD2; abundance: -
CDR3nt: TGTGCAAGCAGTTACCAGGGACTCTCCTACGAGCAGTACTTC; CDR3aa: CASSYQGLSYEQYF; j_gene: TRBJ2-7; v_gene: TRBV6-2/TRBV6-3; d_gene: -; abundance: -
CDR3nt: TGTGCCGCCCGAGGAGAGCTTAATTCACCCCTCCACTTT; CDR3aa: CAARGELNSPLHF; j_gene: TRBJ1-6; v_gene: TRBV2; d_gene: -; abundance: many
CDR3nt: TGCGCCAGCAGCTTGGGGACTAGTCTTACCAAAAACATTCAGTACTTC; CDR3aa: CASSLGTSLTKNIQYF; j_gene: TRBJ2-4; v_gene: TRBV5-1; d_gene: TRBD2; abundance: -
CDR3nt: TGTGCCAGCGGTGGTGGAGCGGGACCCTACAATGAGCAGTTCTTC; CDR3aa: CASGGGAGPYNEQFF; j_gene: TRBJ2-1; v_gene: TRBV2; d_gene: TRBD2; abundance: many
CDR3nt: TGTGCCACCTGGGACCCGAACACCGGGGAGCTGTTTTTT; CDR3aa: CATWDPNTGELFF; j_gene: TRBJ2-2; v_gene: TRBV24-1; d_gene: -; abundance: few
CDR3nt: TGTGCTAGCAGCCTCCACGACTCGGCCGATGAGCAGTTCTTC; CDR3aa: CASSLHDSADEQFF; j_gene: TRBJ2-1; v_gene: TRBV7-7; d_gene: -; abundance: many
CDR3nt: TGTGCCAGCAGTCCCTCCGGGAGCGGGAGGGCCGTCCACGAGCAGTACTTC; CDR3aa: CASSPSGSGRAVHEQYF; j_gene: TRBJ2-7; v_gene: TRBV6-2/TRBV6-3; d_gene: TRBD2; abundance: few
CDR3nt: TGCGCCAGCAGCTTCGGACAGAACTATTCACCCCTCCACTTT; CDR3aa: CASSFGQNYSPLHF; j_gene: TRBJ1-6; v_gene: TRBV5-1; d_gene: -; abundance: many
CDR3nt: TGTGCCAGCAGTGAATCCCGGCCTCGGTCGGGGGGAGCTTTCTTT; CDR3aa: CASSESRPRSGGAFF; j_gene: TRBJ1-1; v_gene: TRBV6-1; d_gene: -; abundance: many
CDR3nt: TGTGCCAGCAGCTCTGGGACTAGCGGGAGTACGCCCTACGAGCAGTACTTC; CDR3aa: CASSSGTSGSTPYEQYF; j_gene: TRBJ2-7; v_gene: TRBV11-2; d_gene: TRBD2; abundance: many
CDR3nt: TGTGCCAGCAGCCAGAGAGGGCCCGGGACAGGGGTTAGTTCCTACGAGCAGTACTTC; CDR3aa: CASSQRGPGTGVSSYEQYF; j_gene: TRBJ2-7; v_gene: TRBV3-1; d_gene: TRBD1; abundance: -
CDR3nt: TGTGCCTGGATTCCCCATGACGGCAACACTGAAGCTTTCTTT; CDR3aa: CAWIPHDGNTEAFF; j_gene: TRBJ1-1; v_gene: TRBV30; d_gene: -; abundance: many
CDR3nt: TGCGCCAGCAGTTATATCCGGGACTTGGGTCATGGCTACACCTTC; CDR3aa: CASSYIRDLGHGYTF; j_gene: TRBJ1-2; v_gene: TRBV10-2; d_gene: -; abundance: -
CDR3nt: TGCAGTGCTAGAGCGCCGGCGGCGGGAGAGGCAAATACGCAGTATTTT; CDR3aa: CSARAPAAGEANTQYF; j_gene: TRBJ2-3; v_gene: TRBV20-1; d_gene: TRBD2; abundance: -
CDR3nt: TGTGCCAGCAGTGTTATCTATTACCGGGACAGGTTCCGAGAGACCCAGTACTTC; CDR3aa: CASSVIYYRDRFRETQYF; j_gene: TRBJ2-5; v_gene: TRBV6-4; d_gene: TRBD1; abundance: many
CDR3nt: TGTGCCAGCAGTGAACAGGGGGCTACAGATACGCAGTATTTT; CDR3aa: CASSEQGATDTQYF; j_gene: TRBJ2-3; v_gene: TRBV6-4; d_gene: TRBD1; abundance: many
CDR3nt: TGTGCCAGCAGCTTAGTCGATTCTGGAAACACCATATATTTT; CDR3aa: CASSLVDSGNTIYF; j_gene: TRBJ1-3; v_gene: TRBV7-6; d_gene: -; abundance: many
CDR3nt: TGCAGTTCCGCGGGGGGCGGGGTCCAAGCTTTCTTT; CDR3aa: CSSAGGGVQAFF; j_gene: TRBJ1-1; v_gene: TRBV20-1; d_gene: -; abundance: -